These 9 T cell receptor beta chains came from one sample sequenced in a study of shared clonotypes between healthy human individuals. Clones were sequenced by immunoSEQ multiplex PCR, and TCRdb holds only the in-frame ones, with some missing. This sample has about 230,000 clones, with over 60% found just once. The sample consisted of memory CD4+ T cells sorted from blood. Subset specified: CD45RA-negative fraction. Receptor source: a man between 25 and 39 years old in good health.

The chain's CDR3 is CSVGLAGGGEQFF. The DNA for the CDR3 is TGCAGCGTTGGACTAGCGGGAGGAGGTGAGCAGTTCTTC. The chain couples TRBV29-1 to TRBJ2-1; 13 positions match TRBD2. This CDR3 has 13 residues. Germline values: CDR1 SQVTM, CDR2 ANQGSEA. Trimming at V came to 4 bases and at J to 9 bases, leaving 3 bases not matched to a gene.

This chain uses TRBV5-4 with TRBJ2-7; 7 bases are a match to TRBD1. The trim removed 3 bases at V and 3 bases at J, leaving 6 bases unmatched. The germline CDR1 and CDR2 sequences are SGHNT and YYREEE (reference sequence). The CDR3 covers 14 residues. DNA of the CDR3: TGTGCCAGCAGCTACGGACAGGTAGGCTACGAGCAGTACTTC. It specifies CASSYGQVGYEQYF.

The rearrangement uses TRBV28 and TRBJ2-7; no clear D. This CDR3 is built from 12 residues. CDR1 and CDR2 (germline): MDHEN, SYDVKM. Trimming took off 4 bases at V and 5 bases at J, with 9 bases between the two ends. The CDR3 sequence is CASSSQYHEQYF. CDR3 DNA sequence: TGTGCCAGCAGTTCCCAGTACCACGAGCAGTACTTC.

This clone was seen just once. The chain recombines TRBV18 with TRBJ1-2; 7 bases map to TRBD1. CDR3 length: 13 residues. Germline CDR1 reads KGHSH; CDR2 reads LQKENI. Germline trimming cut 5 bases from V and 4 bases from J; bases unmatched to any gene: 4. The DNA of the CDR3 is TGTGCCAGCTCAGGGGACAGCTCCTATGGCTACACCTTC. Its protein is CASSGDSSYGYTF.

This clone was seen a few times. This chain joins TRBV9 and TRBJ1-2, with a possible D match to TRBD1 (6 bases). Looked up from germline, CDR1 is SGDLS and CDR2 is YYNGEE. The CDR3 has 14 residues. V was trimmed by 0 bases and J by 4 bases, leaving 10 bases between them. For the CDR3, the DNA is TGTGCCAGCAGCGTAGCCGGGGGCGGCTATGGCTACACCTTC. Translation gives CASSVAGGGYGYTF.

V is TRBV9 and J is TRBJ2-5; the D is unclear. Germline CDR1 reads SGDLS; CDR2 reads YYNGEE. Trimming shortened V by 0 bases and J by 5 bases, and 11 bases separated the two germline ends. The CDR3 consists of 14 residues. The CDR3 loop reads CASSVAQVGETQYF. The CDR3 nucleotides read TGTGCCAGCAGCGTAGCTCAGGTCGGCGAGACCCAGTACTTC.

V is TRBV7-6 and J is TRBJ2-1; TRBD2 matches 9 bases. Germline V lookup: CDR1 SGHVS, CDR2 FNYEAQ. The CDR3 totals 17 residues. Losses at the gene ends were 1 base for V and 6 bases for J; bases not matched to a gene: 10. The CDR3: CASSLGGRVARGNEQFF. CDR3 nucleotides: TGTGCCAGCAGCTTAGGCGGGAGGGTAGCTCGGGGCAATGAGCAGTTCTTC.

The chain couples TRBV5-4 to TRBJ2-3; a weak D match, TRBD2 (6 bases). Per germline, CDR1 SGHNT and CDR2 YYREEE (reference sequence). Between the trimmed V and J ends, which lost 4 bases and 2 bases, there was a span of 17 bases. This CDR3 contains 16 residues. CDR3 sequence: CASSQPGDLTTDTQYF. The CDR3 DNA is TGTGCCAGCAGCCAGCCGGGGGACCTCACCACAGATACGCAGTATTTT.

The J gene is TRBJ2-6, the V gene TRBV19, with TRBD1 identical over 8 bases. The CDR3 extends over 20 amino acids. V shed 4 bases, J shed 1 base, and the junction held 15 bases outside the gene matches. Germline V lookup: CDR1 LNHDA, CDR2 SQIVND (reference sequence). For the CDR3, the DNA is TGTGCCAGTAGTAGGGAGGCGGGCAGGGGGCAGGTATCTGGGGCCAACGTCCTGACTTTC. The encoded protein is CASSREAGRGQVSGANVLTF.